Each of the 15 T cell receptor beta chains below was sequenced from the same sample in a study of cytomegalovirus exposure and HLA in healthy donors. In the PCR, 60 Vbeta and 13 Jbeta primers were used. Libraries were prepared by immunoSEQ multiplex PCR; TCRdb keeps only in-frame clonotypes and omits some of them. The table lists about 160,000 clones, roughly four fifths of them singletons. Sequencing was done on a sample of PBMCs. The receptors stem from a man aged 50 to 59 in good health and CMV-seropositive.

The chain combines TRBV28 with TRBJ1-5; 7 nucleotides line up with TRBD1. The CDR3 covers 17 residues. After removal of 5 bases from V and 0 bases from J, the junction contained 10 bases not matched to a gene. Germline-derived CDR1 and CDR2 are MDHEN and SYDVKM. The CDR3 loop is CASSLLSGTDSNQPQHF. The CDR3 DNA sequence: TGTGCCAGCAGTCTACTCTCCGGGACAGATAGCAATCAGCCCCAGCATTTT.

The CDR3 spells CASRVAGRQETQYF. CDR3 coding DNA: TGCGCCAGCAGGGTAGCGGGGAGACAAGAGACCCAGTACTTC. The gene calls are TRBV5-1 and TRBJ2-5; 8 bases are a match to TRBD2. This CDR3 is 14 amino acids long. J was trimmed by 2 bases and V by 5 bases; bases with no gene match: 5. Germline lookup yields CDR1 SGHRS and CDR2 YFSETQ.

V and J are TRBV18 and TRBJ2-1; the match to TRBD2 covers 7 bases. CDR1 and CDR2 from the germline V gene are KGHSH and LQKENI. The J segment lost 6 bases and the V segment lost 2 bases, leaving 7 bases of the junction unmatched. This CDR3 is built from 15 residues. DNA for the CDR3: TGTGCCAGCTCACCATCGGCGGGAGCCCCCAATGAGCAGTTCTTC. As protein: CASSPSAGAPNEQFF.

The chain couples TRBV28 to TRBJ1-1; D remains ambiguous. This CDR3 has 12 amino acids. Per germline, CDR1 MDHEN and CDR2 SYDVKM. Trimming cost V 2 bases and J 7 bases, with 8 bases left between them. The CDR3 DNA follows: TGTGCCAGCAGTTTAAGTGTCGGTGAAGCTTTCTTT. Translating it yields CASSLSVGEAFF.

In this sample, this clone turned up once. The J gene is TRBJ1-1, the V gene TRBV5-8; D is perhaps TRBD1 (6 bases). The CDR3 is 14 amino acids. Trimming left V 4 bases short and J 0 bases short, with 10 bases between. The germline gives CDR1 SGHTS, CDR2 YDEGEE. The CDR3 region is CASSPTGLNTEAFF. The CDR3 coding sequence is TGTGCCAGCAGCCCGACAGGTTTGAACACTGAAGCTTTCTTT.

The chain joins TRBV6-5 to TRBJ2-7, with 9 bases fitting TRBD2. V dropped 5 bases and J dropped 3; count of bases not matched to a gene: 5. CDR1 is MNHEY and CDR2 is SVGAGI in the germline V gene. The length of the CDR3 is 14 residues. CDR3 sequence: CASSVGLANYEQYF. CDR3 sequence (DNA): TGTGCCAGCAGTGTGGGACTAGCTAACTACGAGCAGTACTTC.

V and J are TRBV5-4 and TRBJ2-1, with 8 positions matching TRBD1. CDR3 length equals 14 residues. J lost 8 bases, V lost 6 bases, and 10 bases had no gene match. The germline V gene encodes CDR1 SGHNT and CDR2 YYREEE (reference sequence). The CDR3 DNA follows: TGTGCCAGCAATTTCGAGACAGGGGTCCATGAGCAGTTCTTC. Amino acid sequence: CASNFETGVHEQFF.

The chain carries TRBV5-6 and TRBJ2-5, with D perhaps matching TRBD1 (5 bases). CDR3 length: 16 amino acids. Trimming removed 1 base from V and 4 bases from J, with 17 bases in between. Germline V gene lookup returns CDR1 SGHDT and CDR2 YYEEEE. CDR3 DNA: TGTGCCAGCAGCTTGCAGGGTACGCATGTCGGAGAGACCCAGTACTTC. Amino acids: CASSLQGTHVGETQYF.

V is TRBV7-9 and J is TRBJ2-7; TRBD2 might be the D (5 bases). This CDR3 has 12 residues. Looked up from germline, CDR1 is SEHNR and CDR2 is FQNEAQ (reference sequence). The ends were cut back, 6 bases at V and 3 bases at J, with 9 bases in the middle. The CDR3, as DNA: TGTGCCAGCAGTCGAGGACTCTACGAGCAGTACTTC. As protein: CASSRGLYEQYF.

Details on this clone: Other DNA sequences in the same sample also yield this CDR3. V gene TRBV19 combines with J gene TRBJ2-5; 11 bases are shared with TRBD1. This CDR3 is built from 14 residues. The J segment lost 5 bases and the V segment lost 3 bases, leaving 2 bases of the junction unmatched. The germline gives CDR1 LNHDA, CDR2 SQIVND (reference sequence). Written as DNA, the CDR3 is TGTGCCAGTAGTATGGACAGGGGGCAGGAGACCCAGTACTTC. It is translated as CASSMDRGQETQYF.

This chain links TRBV11-2 with TRBJ2-5, with 10 nucleotides matching TRBD2. The J call may be mistaken, given a closer DNA end match to TRBJ2-7. This CDR3 has 15 residues. The germline CDR1 and CDR2 sequences are SGHAT and FQNNGV. CDR3 nucleotide sequence: TGTGCCAGCAGCCCTAGCGGGAGCGTGGTCTACGAGCAGTACTTC. Translation: CASSPSGSVVYEQYF.

The chain carries TRBV19 and TRBJ2-1, with 12 bases lining up with TRBD2. V dropped 6 bases and J dropped 4; count of bases not matched to a gene: 1. CDR3 length: 14 amino acids. CDR1 is LNHDA and CDR2 is SQIVND in the germline V gene (reference sequence). The CDR3 region has the DNA TGTGCCAGTAGGCTAGCGGGAGGGTACAATGAGCAGTTCTTC. Protein sequence: CASRLAGGYNEQFF.

The chain carries TRBV30 and TRBJ2-1, with 12 bases aligning to TRBD2. After removal of 1 base from V and 8 bases from J, the junction contained 6 bases not matched to a gene. The germline gives CDR1 GTSNPN, CDR2 SVGIG (reference sequence). The CDR3 runs to 15 residues. The CDR3 loop is CAWSALAGGLDEQFF. The CDR3 nucleotides read TGTGCCTGGAGTGCCCTAGCGGGAGGGTTAGATGAGCAGTTCTTC.

The CDR3 sequence: CASSSLAGATADTQYF. Written as DNA, the CDR3 is TGTGCCAGCAGTTCCCTAGCGGGAGCCACCGCAGATACGCAGTATTTT. This chain uses TRBV27 with TRBJ2-3; 10 nucleotides agree with TRBD2. This CDR3 comprises 16 residues. Germline V gene lookup returns CDR1 MNHEY and CDR2 SMNVEV (reference sequence). V lost 4 bases and J lost 4; bases outside the gene matches: 8.

This chain links TRBV19 with TRBJ2-7; D might be TRBD2 (6 bases). The V gene's germline CDR1 is LNHDA and CDR2 SQIVND (reference sequence). The CDR3 extends over 15 amino acids. V lost 1 base and J lost 3, with 13 bases in between. The DNA of the CDR3 is TGTGCCAGTAGTATAGGTAGCGGAGGGAGCTACGAGCAGTACTTC. Translation gives CASSIGSGGSYEQYF.